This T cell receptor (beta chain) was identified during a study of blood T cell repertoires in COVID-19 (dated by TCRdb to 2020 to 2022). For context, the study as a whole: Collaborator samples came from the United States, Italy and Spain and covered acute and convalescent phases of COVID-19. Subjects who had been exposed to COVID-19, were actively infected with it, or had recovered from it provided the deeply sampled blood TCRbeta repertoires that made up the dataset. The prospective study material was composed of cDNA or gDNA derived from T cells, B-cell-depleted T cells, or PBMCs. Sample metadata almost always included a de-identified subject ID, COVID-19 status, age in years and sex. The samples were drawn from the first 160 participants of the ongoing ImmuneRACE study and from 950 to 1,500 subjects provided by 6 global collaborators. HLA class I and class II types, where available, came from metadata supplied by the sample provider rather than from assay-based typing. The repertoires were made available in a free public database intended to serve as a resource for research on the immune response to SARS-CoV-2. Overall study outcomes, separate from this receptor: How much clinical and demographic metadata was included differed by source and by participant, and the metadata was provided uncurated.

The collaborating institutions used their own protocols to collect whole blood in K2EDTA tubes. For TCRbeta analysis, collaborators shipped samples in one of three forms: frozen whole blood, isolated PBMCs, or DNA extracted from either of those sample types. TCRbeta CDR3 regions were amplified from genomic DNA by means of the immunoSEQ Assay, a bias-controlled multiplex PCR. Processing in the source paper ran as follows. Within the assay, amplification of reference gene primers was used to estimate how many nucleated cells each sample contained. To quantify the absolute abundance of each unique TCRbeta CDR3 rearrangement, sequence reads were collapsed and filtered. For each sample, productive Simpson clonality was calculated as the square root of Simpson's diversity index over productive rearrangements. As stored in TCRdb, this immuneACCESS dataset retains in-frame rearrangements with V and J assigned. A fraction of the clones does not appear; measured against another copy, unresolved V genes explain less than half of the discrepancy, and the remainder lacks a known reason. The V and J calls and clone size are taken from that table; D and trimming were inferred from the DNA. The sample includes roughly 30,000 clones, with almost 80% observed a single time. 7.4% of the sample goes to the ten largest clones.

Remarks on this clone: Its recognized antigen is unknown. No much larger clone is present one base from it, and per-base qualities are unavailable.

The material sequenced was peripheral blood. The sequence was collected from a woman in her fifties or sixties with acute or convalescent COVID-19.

The CDR3: CASSPRGIDTEAFF. DNA sequence: TGTGCCAGCAGCCCCCGGGGTATCGACACTGAAGCTTTCTTT. The chain links TRBV11-2 with TRBJ1-1; too little of a D gene remains to name it. The CDR3 starts with the cysteine, ends with the phenylalanine, and has 14 residues. The entry retains the CDR3 DNA only, 42 bases that are in frame from base 1. Trimming at the junction amounts to 5 bases on V and 3 bases on J, and the germline ends lie 13 bases apart. CDR1 and CDR2, looked up from the germline V gene, are SGHAT and FQNNGV.